This entry concerns a single T cell receptor beta chain. The clone's antigen remains unknown. No clone much larger than this one lies a single base away; base qualities are absent. The immunoSEQ Assay, a bias-controlled multiplex PCR, was used to amplify TCRbeta CDR3 regions from genomic DNA. Per the source publication's procedure: The number of nucleated cells in each sample was estimated from the amplification of reference gene primers within the assay. Sequence reads were collapsed and filtered to measure the absolute abundance of every unique TCRbeta CDR3 rearrangement. For each sample, productive Simpson clonality was calculated by taking the square root of Simpson's diversity index across productive rearrangements. TCRdb provides this immuneACCESS table in a form limited to in-frame rearrangements. Some clones are lacking; in checked studies, under half of them reflect an unresolved V gene, and why the rest are absent is not known. The V and J calls and clone size were taken over from that table, and D and trimming were inferred from the DNA. Here the sample has under 300,000 clones; around 83% occur a single time. The ten largest clones add up to around 6% of the sample.

Whole blood was collected in K2EDTA tubes by collaborating institutions according to the institutions' own protocols. For TCRbeta analysis, collaborator samples were shipped as frozen whole blood, as isolated PBMCs, or as DNA extracted from either sample type. The data were taken from a study of blood T cell repertoires in COVID-19 (dated by TCRdb to the early 2020s). General notes on the study: Samples from collaborators originated in the United States, Italy and Spain and spanned both the acute and convalescent phases of COVID-19. The material from the prospective study consisted of cDNA or gDNA derived from T cells, B-cell-depleted T cells, or PBMCs. The dataset comprised deeply sampled blood TCRbeta repertoires from subjects exposed to, actively infected with, or recovered from COVID-19. The repertoires were made available in a free public database intended to serve as a resource for research on the immune response to SARS-CoV-2. The samples were drawn from two sources: the first 160 participants of the ongoing ImmuneRACE study, and fewer than 1,500 subjects contributed by 6 global collaborators. The sample metadata nearly always contained a de-identified subject ID, COVID-19 status, age in years and sex. HLA class I and class II types, where available, came from metadata supplied by the sample provider rather than from assay-based typing.

The CDR3, from cysteine to phenylalanine, totals 13 residues. Only CDR3 DNA is held: 39 bases, read in frame from base 1. Compared with germline, V lacks 5 bases and J lacks 4 bases; bases without a gene match: 5. General conclusions and limits of the study: How much clinical and demographic metadata was included differed by source and by participant, and the metadata was provided uncurated.

Sequencing was performed on peripheral blood. The sequence was obtained from an older man with acute or convalescent COVID-19. The sequence is built from TRBV12-3 or TRBV12-4 and TRBJ2-7; TRBD1 agrees with 7 junctional bases. This receptor carries the CDR3 CASSRQQGYEQYF. The sequence in DNA is TGTGCCAGCAGTCGACAACAGGGGTACGAGCAGTACTTC.